This T cell receptor (beta chain) derives from a study of read filtering for tumor transcriptome and immune sequencing. General study results and limits: Even smaller IR-seq throughput identified most shared clonotypes. Around 84% of IR-seq clonotypes had one read, totaling about 3.5% of reads; RNA-seq: approximately 75% and 45%.

The library was built from 400 to 500 ng RNA with molecular barcoded adaptors for alpha/delta and beta/gamma chains. TCRdb independently ran MiXCR on the reads; one entry per CDR3 protein. Counted here are 85,000 to 100,000 distinct CDR3 sequences, around a fifth occurring once; the ten biggest clones make up about an eighth. CDR1 is SEHNR, CDR2 FQNEAQ, per germline (reference sequence). CDR3 length equals 14 residues. V gave up 5 bases and J gave up 0 bases, with 7 bases separating them. This clonotype was seen ten or more times. The target antigen is unknown. The chain employs TRBV7-9 and TRBJ2-2; D is ambiguous. The source material was a population of CD138-negative cells sorted from bone marrow. This TCR derives from a donor aged 40 or over with multiple myeloma. For the CDR3, the DNA is TGTGCCAGCAGCCCCCGGTCGAACACCGGGGAGCTGTTTTTT. This sequence encodes CASSPRSNTGELFF.